Following are 8 T cell receptor beta chains from one sample sequenced in a study of radiotherapy plus CTLA-4 blockade in lung cancer. Produced via immunoSEQ multiplex PCR; TCRdb's table is partial and in-frame only. This table holds roughly 45,000 clones, roughly two thirds found once. The material sequenced was peripheral blood, taken from a patient treated with radiotherapy plus ipilimumab. The receptors here all came from a human donor with non-small cell lung cancer who had a partial response to radiotherapy plus ipilimumab.

The genes are TRBV2 and TRBJ1-6; 8 bases are a match to TRBD1. V dropped 5 bases and J dropped 13; count of bases not matched to a gene: 4. This CDR3 region has 12 residues. The germline V gene has CDR1 SNHLY and CDR2 FYNNEI. The CDR3 nucleotides read TGTGCCAGCAGTCTACAGGGGGTCCCCCTCCACTTT. It is translated as CASSLQGVPLHF.

This rearrangement joins TRBV19 to TRBJ2-2, with D unclear. There are 14 residues in the CDR3. Germline V lookup: CDR1 LNHDA, CDR2 SQIVND (reference sequence). V lost 7 bases and J lost 4, with 13 bases in between. The chain's CDR3 is CASTHQRFTGELFF. In DNA, the CDR3 is TGTGCCAGTACCCATCAACGGTTCACCGGGGAGCTGTTTTTT.

The rearrangement links TRBV7-2 to TRBJ2-3; 16 nucleotides align to TRBD2. Unmatched junction bases numbered 11, after V lost 5 bases and J lost 3 bases. The CDR3 length is 19 residues. Germline V gene lookup returns CDR1 SGHTA and CDR2 FQGNSA. CDR3 in amino acids: CASSPGLAGGLIGTDTQYF. CDR3 nucleotide sequence: TGTGCCAGCAGCCCGGGACTAGCGGGAGGGCTGATAGGGACAGATACGCAGTATTTT.

Ten or more counts support this clone. CDR3 DNA: TGTGCCAGCAGCCAAATTTCAGGGGGCGCGGTTGGCTACACCTTC. Its translation: CASSQISGGAVGYTF. The J gene is TRBJ1-2, the V gene TRBV14; TRBD1 matches at 8 bases. J was trimmed by 7 bases and V by 2 bases; bases with no gene match: 9. Germline CDR1 reads SGHDN; CDR2 reads FVKESK. The CDR3 is 15 amino acids.

This sequence joins TRBV6-6 and TRBJ2-1, with 10 bases identical to TRBD1. CDR3 length: 15 residues. The germline V gene encodes CDR1 MNHNY and CDR2 SVGAGI (reference sequence). The ends lost 5 bases at V and 5 bases at J; junction bases unmatched: 6. CDR3 coding DNA: TGTGCCAGCAGTACTCGGGACAGGGGAAACAATGAGCAGTTCTTC. This sequence encodes CASSTRDRGNNEQFF.

The V and J genes are TRBV4-1 and TRBJ1-2; D is uncertain. With 0 bases removed from V and 8 bases from J, the gap between germline ends came to 10 bases. The V gene's germline CDR1 is MGHRA and CDR2 YSYEKL. The CDR3 has 13 residues. The CDR3 reads CASSQEKYLGYTF. The CDR3 DNA sequence: TGCGCCAGCAGCCAAGAAAAATATTTGGGCTACACCTTC.

This clone appeared once. The V gene is TRBV19, the J gene TRBJ2-2; 11 nucleotides agree with TRBD2. Germline V lookup: CDR1 LNHDA, CDR2 SQIVND (reference sequence). V lost 6 bases and J lost 2; bases outside the gene matches: 11. The CDR3 has 18 amino acids. This CDR3 is CASRGGGLAGGNTGELFF. The DNA of the CDR3 is TGTGCCAGTAGGGGGGGCGGCCTAGCGGGGGGCAACACCGGGGAGCTGTTTTTT.

The chain employs TRBV5-1 and TRBJ2-5; 7 bases map to TRBD1. Looked up from germline, CDR1 is SGHRS and CDR2 is YFSETQ. The CDR3 loop spans 15 amino acids. Trimming took 7 bases from V and 5 from J; bases not matched to a gene: 14. The CDR3 bases are TGCGCCAGCCGAGGACAGGATGGGGTCGGGGAGACCCAGTACTTC. Translating it yields CASRGQDGVGETQYF.